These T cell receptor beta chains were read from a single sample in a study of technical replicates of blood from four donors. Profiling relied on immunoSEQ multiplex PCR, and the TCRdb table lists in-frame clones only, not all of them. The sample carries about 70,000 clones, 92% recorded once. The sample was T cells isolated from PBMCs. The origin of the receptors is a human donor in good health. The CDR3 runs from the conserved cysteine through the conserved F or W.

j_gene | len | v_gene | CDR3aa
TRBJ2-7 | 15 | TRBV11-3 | CASRRLAGGPDEQYF
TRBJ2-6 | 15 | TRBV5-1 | CASSIWRTGANVLTF
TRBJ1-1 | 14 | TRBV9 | CASSAGTGNTEAFF
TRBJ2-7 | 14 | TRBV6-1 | CASIAGDNDYEQYF
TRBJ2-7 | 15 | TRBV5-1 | CASSLVVGSGKEEAF
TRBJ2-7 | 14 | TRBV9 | CASSPGTRTGEQYF
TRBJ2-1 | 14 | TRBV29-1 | CSVEDYRDHNEQFF
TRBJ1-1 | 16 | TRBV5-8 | CASSLPFGDSLPEAFF
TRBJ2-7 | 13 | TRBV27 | CASSLRKGDEQYF
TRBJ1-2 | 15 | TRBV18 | CASSLGDRRTDGYTF
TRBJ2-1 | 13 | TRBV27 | CASSPTSDNEQFF
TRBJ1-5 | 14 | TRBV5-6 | CASTRRQNNQPQHF
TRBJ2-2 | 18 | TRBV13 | CASSVVTGTGAGTGELFF
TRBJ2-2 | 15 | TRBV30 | CAWSTGHLNTGELFF
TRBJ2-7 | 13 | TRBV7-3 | CASSRGTYYEQYF
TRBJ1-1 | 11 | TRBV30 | CAWSVHGGAFF
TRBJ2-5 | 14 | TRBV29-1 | CSVALNTGLETQYF
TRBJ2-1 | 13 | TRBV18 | CASSPGVGDEQFF
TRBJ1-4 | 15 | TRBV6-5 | CASSYRGSTNEKLFF
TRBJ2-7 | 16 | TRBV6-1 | CASSEAQEGGKAEQYF
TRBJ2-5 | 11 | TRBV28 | CASSPKETQYF
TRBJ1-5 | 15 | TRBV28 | CASSPRTGSPQPQHF
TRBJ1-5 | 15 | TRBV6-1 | CASSEGQVLNQPQHF
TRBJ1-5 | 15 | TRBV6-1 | CASSEDDPRLQPQHF
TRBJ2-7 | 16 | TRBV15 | CATSRGVGDTYAEQYF
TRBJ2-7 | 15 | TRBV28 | CASTTLQGLSYEQYF
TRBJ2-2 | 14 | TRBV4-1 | CASSQVSETGELFF
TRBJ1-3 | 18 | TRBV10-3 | CAISDPKAGVGSGNTIYF
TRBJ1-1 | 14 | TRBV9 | CASSVLGRGTEAFF
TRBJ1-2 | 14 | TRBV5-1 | CASSLGGTGYGYTF
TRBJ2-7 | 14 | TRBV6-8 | CASNGVQGAYEQYF
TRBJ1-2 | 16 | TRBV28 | CASSLQGAQRDYGYTF
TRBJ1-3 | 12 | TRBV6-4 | CASSKPGDTIYF
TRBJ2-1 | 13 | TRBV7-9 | CASEGLAGNEQFF
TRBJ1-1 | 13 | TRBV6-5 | CASRKTGNTEAFF
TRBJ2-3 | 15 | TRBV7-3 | CASSPSLTRGDTQYF
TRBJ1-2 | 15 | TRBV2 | CASSEGAYRGNGYTF
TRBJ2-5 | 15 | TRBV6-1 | CASSESIARQETQYF
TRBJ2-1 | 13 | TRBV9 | CASSPTGVNEQFF
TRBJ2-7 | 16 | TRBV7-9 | CASSARLAGGLYEQYF
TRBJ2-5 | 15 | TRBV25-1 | CASRWVTGAGETQYF
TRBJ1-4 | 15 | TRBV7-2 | CASSYAGTTNEKLFF
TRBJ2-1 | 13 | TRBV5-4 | CASSWTSGNEQFF
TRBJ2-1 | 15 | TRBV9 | CASSPDRQGWNEQFF
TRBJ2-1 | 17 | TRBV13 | CASSLAGLAGGDNEQFF
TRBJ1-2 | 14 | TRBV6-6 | CASSPGEGSIGYTF
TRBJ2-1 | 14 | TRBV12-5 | CASGSGSIFNEQFF
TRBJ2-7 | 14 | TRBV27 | CASSFSQGPYEQYF
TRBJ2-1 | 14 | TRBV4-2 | CASSQDLRDNEQFF
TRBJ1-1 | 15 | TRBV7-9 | CASSPQVLMNTEAFF
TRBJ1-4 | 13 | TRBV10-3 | CAISESVSEKLFF
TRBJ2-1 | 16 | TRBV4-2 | CASSQENRIKYNEQFF
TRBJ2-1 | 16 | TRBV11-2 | CASSLRGSGRFNEQFF
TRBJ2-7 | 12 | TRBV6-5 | CASIGDTHEQYF
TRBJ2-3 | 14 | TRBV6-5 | CASRLAGSTDTQYF
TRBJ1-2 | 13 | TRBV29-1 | CSVPGHQGYGYTF
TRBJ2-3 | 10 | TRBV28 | CASLGITQYF
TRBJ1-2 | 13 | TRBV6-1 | CATKGGGFYGYTF
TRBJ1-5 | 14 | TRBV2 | CASSEAGGRQPQHF